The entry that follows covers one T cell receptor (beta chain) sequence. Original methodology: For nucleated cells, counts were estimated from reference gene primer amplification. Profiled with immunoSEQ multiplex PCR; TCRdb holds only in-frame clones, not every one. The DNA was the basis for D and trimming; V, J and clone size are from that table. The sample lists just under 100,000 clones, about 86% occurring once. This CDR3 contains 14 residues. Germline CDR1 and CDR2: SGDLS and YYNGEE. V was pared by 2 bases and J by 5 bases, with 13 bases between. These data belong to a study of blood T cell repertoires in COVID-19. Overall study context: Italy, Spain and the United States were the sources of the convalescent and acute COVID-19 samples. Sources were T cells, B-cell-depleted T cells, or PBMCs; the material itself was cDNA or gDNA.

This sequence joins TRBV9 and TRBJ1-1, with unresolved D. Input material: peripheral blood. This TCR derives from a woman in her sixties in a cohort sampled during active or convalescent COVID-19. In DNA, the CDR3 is TGTGCCAGCAGCGTCTCGAGCGGTCAGACTGAAGCTTTCTTT. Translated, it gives CASSVSSGQTEAFF.